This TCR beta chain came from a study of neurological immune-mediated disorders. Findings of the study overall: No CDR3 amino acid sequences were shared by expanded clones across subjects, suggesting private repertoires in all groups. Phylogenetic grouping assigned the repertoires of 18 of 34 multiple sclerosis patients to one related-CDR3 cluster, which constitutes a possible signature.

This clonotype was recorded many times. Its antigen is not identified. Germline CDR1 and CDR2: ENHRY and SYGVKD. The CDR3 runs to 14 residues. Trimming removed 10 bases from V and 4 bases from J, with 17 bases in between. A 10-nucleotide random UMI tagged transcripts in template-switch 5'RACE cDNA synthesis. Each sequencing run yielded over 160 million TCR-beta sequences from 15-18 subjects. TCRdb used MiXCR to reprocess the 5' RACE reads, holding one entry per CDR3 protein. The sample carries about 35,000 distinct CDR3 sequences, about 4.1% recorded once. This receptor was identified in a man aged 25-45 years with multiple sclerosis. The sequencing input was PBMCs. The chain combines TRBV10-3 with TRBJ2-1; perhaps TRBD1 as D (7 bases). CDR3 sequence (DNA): TGTGCCAACGCAGACAGGGCGGGGTACAATGAGCAGTTCTTC. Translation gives CANADRAGYNEQFF.